These T cell receptor beta chains were read from a single sample in a study of blood T cell repertoires in COVID-19. The method was immunoSEQ multiplex PCR; TCRdb's version includes in-frame clones alone and lacks a portion of them. The data hold roughly 160,000 clones, with over 70% observed a single time. The material sequenced was peripheral blood. The receptors derive from a woman aged 60-75 years with acute or convalescent COVID-19. Each CDR3 is given with its conserved first and last residue. The D gene is left open where the match is weak. Rows give clone size only sometimes, using once, few, many, or a class for an expanded clone.

V gene: TRBV18
clone size: .
D gene: TRBD1
J gene: TRBJ1-2
CDR3 DNA: TGTGCCAGCTCATATACCACCGGGACAGGGGGCAACTATGGCTACACCTTC
CDR3 protein: CASSYTTGTGGNYGYTF

V gene: TRBV19
clone size: .
D gene: .
J gene: TRBJ1-2
CDR3 DNA: TGTGCCAGTAGTATTGTGGGCGTGGCTCACTATGGCTACACCTTC
CDR3 protein: CASSIVGVAHYGYTF

V gene: TRBV2
clone size: .
D gene: TRBD1
J gene: TRBJ2-7
CDR3 DNA: TGTGCCAGCAGTGAAGCTTCCGGGACAGGGGGCTTCGAGCAGTACTTC
CDR3 protein: CASSEASGTGGFEQYF

V gene: TRBV6-5
clone size: .
D gene: .
J gene: TRBJ1-2
CDR3 DNA: TGTGCCAGCACCGACAGGACTCCGCGTAACTATGGCTACACCTTC
CDR3 protein: CASTDRTPRNYGYTF

V gene: TRBV19
clone size: .
D gene: TRBD1
J gene: TRBJ1-4
CDR3 DNA: TGTGCCAGTAGAAGACAGGGACGTAATGAAAAACTGTTTTTT
CDR3 protein: CASRRQGRNEKLFF

V gene: TRBV5-1
clone size: few
D gene: .
J gene: TRBJ2-5
CDR3 DNA: TGCGCCAGCAGCTCCTCTCAAGAGACCCAGTACTTC
CDR3 protein: CASSSSQETQYF

V gene: TRBV24-1
clone size: .
D gene: TRBD1
J gene: TRBJ2-4
CDR3 DNA: TGTGCCACCTCCGGGACAGAAAACATTCAGTACTTC
CDR3 protein: CATSGTENIQYF

V gene: TRBV7-9
clone size: .
D gene: .
J gene: TRBJ1-2
CDR3 DNA: TGTGCCAGCAGCCAATCTGACAGGTACAACTATGGCTACACCTTC
CDR3 protein: CASSQSDRYNYGYTF

V gene: TRBV5-6
clone size: .
D gene: TRBD1
J gene: TRBJ1-3
CDR3 DNA: TGTGCCAGCAGCCCCGACAGGGCTGGAAACACCATATATTTT
CDR3 protein: CASSPDRAGNTIYF

V gene: TRBV6-5
clone size: .
D gene: .
J gene: TRBJ1-3
CDR3 DNA: TGTGCCAGCAGCAACAGGGACCTGTCTGGAAACACCATATATTTT
CDR3 protein: CASSNRDLSGNTIYF

V gene: TRBV28
clone size: .
D gene: TRBD1
J gene: TRBJ1-1
CDR3 DNA: TGTGCCAGCAGAGCAGGGAAGGGGGACAGGGGGCGTGAAGCTTTCTTT
CDR3 protein: CASRAGKGDRGREAFF

V gene: TRBV29-1
clone size: .
D gene: TRBD1
J gene: TRBJ2-5
CDR3 DNA: TGCAGCGTTGGGGGACAGGGAGAAGAGACCCAGTACTTC
CDR3 protein: CSVGGQGEETQYF

V gene: TRBV14
clone size: .
D gene: .
J gene: TRBJ2-1
CDR3 DNA: TGTGCCAGCAGCCTTCGGACTTCAGAGCAGTTCTTC
CDR3 protein: CASSLRTSEQFF

V gene: TRBV25-1
clone size: .
D gene: TRBD1
J gene: TRBJ1-2
CDR3 DNA: TGTGCCTGGGGGACAGGGGAGGGCTATGGCTACACCTTC
CDR3 protein: CAWGTGEGYGYTF

V gene: TRBV4-2
clone size: .
D gene: .
J gene: TRBJ1-2
CDR3 DNA: TGTGCCAGCAGCCAAGGCCCCCTTGGACAGCCGAGGGATGGCTACACCTTC
CDR3 protein: CASSQGPLGQPRDGYTF

V gene: TRBV19
clone size: .
D gene: TRBD1
J gene: TRBJ1-2
CDR3 DNA: TGTGCCAGCAGGCCGGGGACAGGGAATGGCTACACCTTC
CDR3 protein: CASRPGTGNGYTF

V gene: TRBV6-6
clone size: .
D gene: .
J gene: TRBJ1-5
CDR3 DNA: TGTGCCAGCGGTTCGGACGGACTGCAGCCCCAGCATTTT
CDR3 protein: CASGSDGLQPQHF

V gene: TRBV27
clone size: few
D gene: .
J gene: TRBJ1-2
CDR3 DNA: TGTGCCAGCCGGTACTATGGCTACACCTTC
CDR3 protein: CASRYYGYTF

V gene: TRBV7-9
clone size: .
D gene: TRBD1
J gene: TRBJ1-2
CDR3 DNA: TGTGCCAGCAGCGGGATACAGGGGGCGACCTATGGCTACACCTTC
CDR3 protein: CASSGIQGATYGYTF

V gene: TRBV28
clone size: .
D gene: TRBD2
J gene: TRBJ2-5
CDR3 DNA: TGTGCCAGCAGCCCCGGAGTAGTTAGCGGGGGGGCCTTAGAGACCCAGTACTTC
CDR3 protein: CASSPGVVSGGALETQYF

V gene: TRBV5-4
clone size: .
D gene: TRBD1
J gene: TRBJ1-2
CDR3 DNA: TGTGCCAGCAGCTTCGGACAGGGGAATGGGTATGGCTACACCTTC
CDR3 protein: CASSFGQGNGYGYTF

V gene: TRBV9
clone size: .
D gene: .
J gene: TRBJ2-3
CDR3 DNA: TGTGCCAGCAGCCTCGGGATAGCGGCCTCGGATACGCAGTATTTT
CDR3 protein: CASSLGIAASDTQYF

V gene: TRBV29-1
clone size: .
D gene: .
J gene: TRBJ2-7
CDR3 DNA: TGCAGCGTTCGATCCGGGACATTGGGTGAGCAGTACTTC
CDR3 protein: CSVRSGTLGEQYF

V gene: TRBV3-1/TRBV3-2
clone size: .
D gene: TRBD1
J gene: TRBJ1-1
CDR3 DNA: TGTGCCAGCAGCCTTAACCGGGACAGGAACACTGAAGCTTTCTTT
CDR3 protein: CASSLNRDRNTEAFF

V gene: TRBV6-5
clone size: once
D gene: .
J gene: TRBJ2-6
CDR3 DNA: TGTGCCAGCAGTTACTCGACAACCAGTGGGGCCAACGTCCTGACTTTC
CDR3 protein: CASSYSTTSGANVLTF

V gene: TRBV5-5
clone size: .
D gene: .
J gene: TRBJ1-6
CDR3 DNA: TGTGCCAGCAGACACGGACAGAATAATTCACCCCTCCACTTT
CDR3 protein: CASRHGQNNSPLHF

V gene: TRBV10-3
clone size: .
D gene: TRBD2
J gene: TRBJ2-3
CDR3 DNA: TGTGCCATCAGTGAGCCCACTAGCGGGGGGCCTGTTATTAACCTAAACACATCGGATACGCAGTATTTT
CDR3 protein: CAISEPTSGGPVINLNTSDTQYF

V gene: TRBV7-2
clone size: .
D gene: .
J gene: TRBJ1-2
CDR3 DNA: TGTGCCAGCAGTCCGGTGGGGCCGAACTATGGCTACACCTTC
CDR3 protein: CASSPVGPNYGYTF

V gene: TRBV5-1
clone size: few
D gene: .
J gene: TRBJ2-2
CDR3 DNA: TGCGCCAGCAGCAGTCGGGGTGGCGGGGAGCTGTTTTTT
CDR3 protein: CASSSRGGGELFF

V gene: TRBV7-2
clone size: .
D gene: TRBD2
J gene: TRBJ2-7
CDR3 DNA: TGTGCCAGCAGCTTTACAGGCGGGAGCTCCTACGAGCAGTACTTC
CDR3 protein: CASSFTGGSSYEQYF

V gene: TRBV4-2
clone size: .
D gene: TRBD1
J gene: TRBJ1-1
CDR3 DNA: TGTGCCAGCAGCCAAGGTACAGGGGGGTTGAACACTGAAGCTTTCTTT
CDR3 protein: CASSQGTGGLNTEAFF

V gene: TRBV6-1
clone size: .
D gene: .
J gene: TRBJ2-1
CDR3 DNA: TGTGCCAGCAGTGAACAGGGGCTGGCGGGGGCCATGGAGAATGAGCAGTTCTTC
CDR3 protein: CASSEQGLAGAMENEQFF

V gene: TRBV7-2
clone size: .
D gene: .
J gene: TRBJ1-3
CDR3 DNA: TGTGCCAGCAGCTTCGCAGGGCCTAGCTCTGGAAACACCATATATTTT
CDR3 protein: CASSFAGPSSGNTIYF

V gene: TRBV6-6
clone size: .
D gene: .
J gene: TRBJ1-3
CDR3 DNA: TGTGCCAGCAGTCTAGCTAGGGGGACACCCAGGAGTGGTGGAAACACCATATATTTT
CDR3 protein: CASSLARGTPRSGGNTIYF

V gene: TRBV7-8
clone size: .
D gene: TRBD1
J gene: TRBJ1-1
CDR3 DNA: TGTGCCAGCAGCGGGGACAGGGGGTTCGGCACTGAAGCTTTCTTT
CDR3 protein: CASSGDRGFGTEAFF

V gene: TRBV7-2
clone size: .
D gene: .
J gene: TRBJ1-3
CDR3 DNA: TGTGCCAGCAGCTCCCGGCCCAGGGATGGAAACACCATATATTTT
CDR3 protein: CASSSRPRDGNTIYF

V gene: TRBV4-1
clone size: few
D gene: .
J gene: TRBJ1-2
CDR3 DNA: TGCGCCAGCAGGTCCAACACGGACAGTTCCTATGGCTACACCTTC
CDR3 protein: CASRSNTDSSYGYTF

V gene: TRBV5-4
clone size: .
D gene: TRBD1
J gene: TRBJ1-2
CDR3 DNA: TGTGCCAGCAGCTGGGGACAGGGGCTTAACTATGGCTACACCTTC
CDR3 protein: CASSWGQGLNYGYTF

V gene: TRBV18
clone size: .
D gene: .
J gene: TRBJ2-3
CDR3 DNA: TGTGCCAGCTCACCAATTGGGGCCCAAAACACAGATACGCAGTATTTT
CDR3 protein: CASSPIGAQNTDTQYF

V gene: TRBV7-2
clone size: .
D gene: TRBD1
J gene: TRBJ2-5
CDR3 DNA: TGTGCCAGCAGCTTAGGCAGGGGGCACCAAGAGACCCAGTACTTC
CDR3 protein: CASSLGRGHQETQYF

V gene: TRBV5-1
clone size: .
D gene: TRBD1
J gene: TRBJ1-2
CDR3 DNA: TGCGCCAGCAGCTTAGATTTGACAGGGGGGTATGGCTACACCTTC
CDR3 protein: CASSLDLTGGYGYTF

V gene: TRBV2
clone size: .
D gene: TRBD2
J gene: TRBJ2-3
CDR3 DNA: TGTGCCAGCTACCGGGACTACACAGATACGCAGTATTTT
CDR3 protein: CASYRDYTDTQYF